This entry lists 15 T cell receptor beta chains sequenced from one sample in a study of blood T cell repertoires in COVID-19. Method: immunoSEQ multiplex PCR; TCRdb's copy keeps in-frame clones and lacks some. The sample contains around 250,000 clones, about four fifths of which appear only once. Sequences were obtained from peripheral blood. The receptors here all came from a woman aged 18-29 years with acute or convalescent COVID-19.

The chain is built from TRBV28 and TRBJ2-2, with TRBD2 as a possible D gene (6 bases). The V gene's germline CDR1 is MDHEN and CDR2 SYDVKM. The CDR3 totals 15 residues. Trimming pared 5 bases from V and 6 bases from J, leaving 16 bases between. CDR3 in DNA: TGTGCCAGCAGTCCGAGGACTACTTACGCCGGGGAGCTGTTTTTT. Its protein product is CASSPRTTYAGELFF. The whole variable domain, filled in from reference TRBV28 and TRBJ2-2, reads DVKVTQSSRYLVKRTGEKVFLECVQDMDHENMFWYRQDPGLGLRLIYFSYDVKMKEKGDIPEGYSVSREKKERFSLILESASTNQTSMYLCASSPRTTYAGELFFGEGSRLTVL.

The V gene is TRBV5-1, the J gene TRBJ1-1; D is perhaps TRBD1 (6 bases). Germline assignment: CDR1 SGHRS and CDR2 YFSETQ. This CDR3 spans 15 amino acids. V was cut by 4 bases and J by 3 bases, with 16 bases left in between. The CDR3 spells CASSRTGLKYTEAFF. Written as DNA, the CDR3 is TGCGCCAGCAGCAGAACAGGGTTAAAGTACACTGAAGCTTTCTTT.

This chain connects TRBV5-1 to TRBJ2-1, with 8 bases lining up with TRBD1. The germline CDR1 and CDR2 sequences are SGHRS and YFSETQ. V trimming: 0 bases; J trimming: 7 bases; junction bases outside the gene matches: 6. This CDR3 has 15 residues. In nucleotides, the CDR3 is TGCGCCAGCAGCTTGGAGCAGGGGGCAGAAAATGAGCAGTTCTTC. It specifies CASSLEQGAENEQFF. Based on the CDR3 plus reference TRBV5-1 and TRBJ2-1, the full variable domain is KAGVTQTPRYLIKTRGQQVTLSCSPISGHRSVSWYQQTPGQGLQFLFEYFSETQRNKGNFPGRFSGRQFSNSRSEMNVSTLELGDSALYLCASSLEQGAENEQFFGPGTRLTVL.

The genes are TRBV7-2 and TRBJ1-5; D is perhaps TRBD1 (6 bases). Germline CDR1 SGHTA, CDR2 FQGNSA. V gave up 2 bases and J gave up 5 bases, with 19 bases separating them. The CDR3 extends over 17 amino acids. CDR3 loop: CASSLFFTTGGDQPQHF. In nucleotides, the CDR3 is TGTGCCAGCAGCTTATTTTTCACAACGGGGGGCGATCAGCCCCAGCATTTT.

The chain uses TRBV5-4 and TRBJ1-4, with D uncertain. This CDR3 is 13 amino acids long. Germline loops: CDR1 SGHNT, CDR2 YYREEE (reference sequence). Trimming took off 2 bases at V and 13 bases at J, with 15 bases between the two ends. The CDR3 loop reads CASSLSSNEGLFF. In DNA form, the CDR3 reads TGTGCCAGCAGCTTAAGCTCTAATGAGGGACTGTTTTTT.

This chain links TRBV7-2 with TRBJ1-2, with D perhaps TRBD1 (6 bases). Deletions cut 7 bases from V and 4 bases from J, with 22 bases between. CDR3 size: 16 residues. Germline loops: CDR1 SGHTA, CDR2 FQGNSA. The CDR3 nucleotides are TGTGCCAGCACCCTTGGCTGGACAGCCTCTACCTATGGCTACACCTTC. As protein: CASTLGWTASTYGYTF.

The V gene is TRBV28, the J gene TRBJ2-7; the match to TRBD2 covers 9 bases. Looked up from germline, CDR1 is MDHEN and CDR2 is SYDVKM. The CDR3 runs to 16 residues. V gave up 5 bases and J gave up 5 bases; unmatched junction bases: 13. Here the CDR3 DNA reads TGTGCCAGCAGTCCGAGACGACCAGGGACTAGCCACGAGCAGTACTTC. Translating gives CASSPRRPGTSHEQYF.

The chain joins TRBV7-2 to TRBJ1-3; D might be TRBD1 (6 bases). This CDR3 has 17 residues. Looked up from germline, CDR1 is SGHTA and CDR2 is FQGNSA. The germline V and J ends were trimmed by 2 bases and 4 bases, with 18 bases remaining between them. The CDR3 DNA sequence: TGTGCCAGCAGCTTAAGGGGCGGGGGGCTATCAGGAAACACCATATATTTT. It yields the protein CASSLRGGGLSGNTIYF.

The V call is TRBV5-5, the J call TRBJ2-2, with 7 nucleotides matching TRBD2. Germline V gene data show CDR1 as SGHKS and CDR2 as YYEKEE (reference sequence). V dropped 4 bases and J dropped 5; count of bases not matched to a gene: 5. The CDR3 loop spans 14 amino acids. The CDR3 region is CASSLTGGTGELFF. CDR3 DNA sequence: TGTGCCAGCAGCCTGACGGGAGGAACCGGGGAGCTGTTTTTT.

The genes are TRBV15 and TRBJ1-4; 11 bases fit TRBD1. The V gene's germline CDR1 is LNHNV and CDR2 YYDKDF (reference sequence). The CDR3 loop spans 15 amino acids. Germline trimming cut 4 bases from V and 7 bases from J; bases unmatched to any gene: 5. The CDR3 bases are TGTGCCACCAGCAAAAGGACAGGGGGCGGTGAAAAACTGTTTTTT. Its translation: CATSKRTGGGEKLFF.

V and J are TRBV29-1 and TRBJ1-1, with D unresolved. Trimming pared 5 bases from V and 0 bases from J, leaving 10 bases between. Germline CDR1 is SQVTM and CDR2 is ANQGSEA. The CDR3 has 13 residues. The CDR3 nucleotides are TGCAGCGTTTCCCCCAGGCTGAACACTGAAGCTTTCTTT. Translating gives CSVSPRLNTEAFF.

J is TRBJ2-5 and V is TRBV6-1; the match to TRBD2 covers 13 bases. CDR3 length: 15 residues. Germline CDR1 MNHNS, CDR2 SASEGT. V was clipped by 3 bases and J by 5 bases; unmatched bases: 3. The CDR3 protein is CASSERTSGSETQYF. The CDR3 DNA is TGTGCCAGCAGTGAGAGGACTAGCGGGAGTGAGACCCAGTACTTC.

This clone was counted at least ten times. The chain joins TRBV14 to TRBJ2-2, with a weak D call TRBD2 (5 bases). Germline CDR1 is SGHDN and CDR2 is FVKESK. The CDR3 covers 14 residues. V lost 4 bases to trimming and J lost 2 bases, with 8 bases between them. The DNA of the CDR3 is TGTGCCAGCAGCCTGGGGAGCAACACCGGGGAGCTGTTTTTT. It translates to CASSLGSNTGELFF.

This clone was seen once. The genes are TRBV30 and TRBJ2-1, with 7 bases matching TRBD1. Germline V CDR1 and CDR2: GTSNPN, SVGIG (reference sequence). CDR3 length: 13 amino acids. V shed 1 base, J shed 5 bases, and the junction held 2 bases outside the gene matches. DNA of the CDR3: TGTGCCTGGAGTGACAGGGGCAACAATGAGCAGTTCTTC. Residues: CAWSDRGNNEQFF. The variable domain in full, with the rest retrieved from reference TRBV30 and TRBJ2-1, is SQTIHQWPATLVQPVGSPLSLECTVEGTSNPNLYWYRQAAGRGLQLLFYSVGIGQISSEVPQNLSASRPQDRQFILSSKKLLLSDSGFYLCAWSDRGNNEQFFGPGTRLTVL.

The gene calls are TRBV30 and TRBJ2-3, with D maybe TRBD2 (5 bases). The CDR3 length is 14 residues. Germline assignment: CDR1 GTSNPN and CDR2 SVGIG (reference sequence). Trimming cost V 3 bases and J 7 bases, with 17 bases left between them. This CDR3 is CAWRILGSTYTQYF. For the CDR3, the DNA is TGTGCCTGGAGGATACTAGGGAGCACTTATACGCAGTATTTT.